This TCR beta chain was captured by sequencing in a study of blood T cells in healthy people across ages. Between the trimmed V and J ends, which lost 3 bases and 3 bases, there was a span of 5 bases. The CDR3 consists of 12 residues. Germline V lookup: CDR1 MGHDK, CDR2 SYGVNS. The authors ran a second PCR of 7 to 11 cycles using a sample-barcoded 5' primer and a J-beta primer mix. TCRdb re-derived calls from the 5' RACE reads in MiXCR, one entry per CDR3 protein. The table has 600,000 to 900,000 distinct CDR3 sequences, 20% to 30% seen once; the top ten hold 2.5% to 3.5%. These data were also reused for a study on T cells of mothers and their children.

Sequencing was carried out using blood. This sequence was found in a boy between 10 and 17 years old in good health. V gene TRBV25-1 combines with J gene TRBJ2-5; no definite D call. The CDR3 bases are TGTGCCAGCAGTGACCTGGAAGAGACCCAGTACTTC. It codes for CASSDLEETQYF.